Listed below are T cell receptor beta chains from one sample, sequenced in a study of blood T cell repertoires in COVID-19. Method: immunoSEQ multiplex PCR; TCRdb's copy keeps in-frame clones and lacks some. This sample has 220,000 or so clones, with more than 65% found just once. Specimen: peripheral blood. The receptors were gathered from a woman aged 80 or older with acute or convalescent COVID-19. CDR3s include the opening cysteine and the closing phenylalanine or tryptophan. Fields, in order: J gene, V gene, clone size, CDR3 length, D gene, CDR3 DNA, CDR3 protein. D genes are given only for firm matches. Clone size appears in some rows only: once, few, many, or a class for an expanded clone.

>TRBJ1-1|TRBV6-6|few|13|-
TGTGCCAGCAGCCCCCTCGAGGGCACTGAAGCTTTCTTT
CASSPLEGTEAFF
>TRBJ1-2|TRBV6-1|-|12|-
TGTGCCAGCAGTGAGCTTCAGGGGCACTACACCTTC
CASSELQGHYTF
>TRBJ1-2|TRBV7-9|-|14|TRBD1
TGTGCCAGCAGCCCCACAGGGGGCTTCTATGGCTACACCTTC
CASSPTGGFYGYTF
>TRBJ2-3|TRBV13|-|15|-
TGTGCCAGCAGCCCCCGGTCGGGGGGCACAGATACGCAGTATTTT
CASSPRSGGTDTQYF
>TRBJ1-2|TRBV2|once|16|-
TGTGCCAGCAGTGAGGTCCCAGAAGGGAGGGCCTATGGCTACACCTTC
CASSEVPEGRAYGYTF
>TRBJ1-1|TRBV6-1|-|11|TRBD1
TGTGCCAGCAGTGAACAGGGGGGAGCTTTCTTT
CASSEQGGAFF
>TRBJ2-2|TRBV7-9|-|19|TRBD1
TGTGCCAGCAGCTTACAGAGAGGGGGCAACCTTCCGAACACCGGGGAGCTGTTTTTT
CASSLQRGGNLPNTGELFF
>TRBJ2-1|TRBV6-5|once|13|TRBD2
TGTGCCAGCGCCCTAGCGGGGGGGAATGAGCAGTTCTTC
CASALAGGNEQFF
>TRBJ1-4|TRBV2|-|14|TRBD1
TGTGCCAGCAGTTGGGACAGGGGGAATGAAAAACTGTTTTTT
CASSWDRGNEKLFF
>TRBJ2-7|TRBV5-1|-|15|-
TGCGCCAGCAGCTTGGACCGGGATCTCTCCTACGAGCAGTACTTC
CASSLDRDLSYEQYF
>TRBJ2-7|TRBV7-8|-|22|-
TGTGCCAGCAGCCCATTGAGCCAGCTGAACGAAGGGGCCACCTCGGTAAGAAACAAGCAGTACTTC
CASSPLSQLNEGATSVRNKQYF
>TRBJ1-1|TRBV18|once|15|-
TGTGCCAGCTCCGCCCAGGCAGAAATGAACACTGAAGCTTTCTTT
CASSAQAEMNTEAFF
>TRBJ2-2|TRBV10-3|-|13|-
TGTGCCGTCGGACTGACCGGTTCCGGGGAGCTGTTTTTT
CAVGLTGSGELFF
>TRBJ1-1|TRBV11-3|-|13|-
TGTGCCAGCAGCCAGGGCTATAACACTGAAGCTTTCTTT
CASSQGYNTEAFF
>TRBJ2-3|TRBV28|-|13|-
TGTGCCAGCAGCCCCGGGGGTCCAGATACGCAGTATTTT
CASSPGGPDTQYF
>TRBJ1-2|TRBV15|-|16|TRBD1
TGTGCCACCAGCAGAGTATACGGGGACAGCGCCTATGGCTACACCTTC
CATSRVYGDSAYGYTF
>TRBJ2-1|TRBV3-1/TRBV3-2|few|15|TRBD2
TGTGCCAGCAGCCCCCTAGCGGGGGACTACAATGAGCAGTTCTTC
CASSPLAGDYNEQFF
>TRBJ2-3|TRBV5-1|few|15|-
TGCGCCAGCAGCCACTCGGGACTTTTCACAGATACGCAGTATTTT
CASSHSGLFTDTQYF
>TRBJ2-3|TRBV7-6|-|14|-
TGTGCCAGCAGCCAAGGGACTAGCACAGATACGCAGTATTTT
CASSQGTSTDTQYF
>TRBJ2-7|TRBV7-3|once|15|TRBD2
TGTGCCAGCAGCCTAGGACTAGCGGGGCCCTACGAGCAGTACTTC
CASSLGLAGPYEQYF
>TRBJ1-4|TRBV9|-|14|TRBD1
TGTGCCAGCAATCGGGGGACAGAGCGTGAAAAACTGTTTTTT
CASNRGTEREKLFF
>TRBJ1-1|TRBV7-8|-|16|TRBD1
TGTGCCAGCAGGGTCCGGGACAGGGGGCTTTTGGGTGAAGCTTTCTTT
CASRVRDRGLLGEAFF
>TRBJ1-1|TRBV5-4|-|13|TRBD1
TGTGCCAGCAGCCCGAAGACAGGGGCTGAAGCTTTCTTT
CASSPKTGAEAFF
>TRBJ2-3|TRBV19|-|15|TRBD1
TGTGCCAGTAGTATATCCGGGACAGCCAAGGATACGCAGTATTTT
CASSISGTAKDTQYF
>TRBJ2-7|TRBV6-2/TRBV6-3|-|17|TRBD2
TGTGCCAGCAGTTACAGCGCCCTACTAGCGGGGTCCTACGAGCAGTACTTC
CASSYSALLAGSYEQYF
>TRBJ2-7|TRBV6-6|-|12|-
TGTGCCAGCAGTCCCTCTTCCTACGAGCAGTACTTC
CASSPSSYEQYF
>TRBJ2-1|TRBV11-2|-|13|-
TGTGCCAGCACCCTTAGGGGGAGAAATGAGCAGTTCTTC
CASTLRGRNEQFF
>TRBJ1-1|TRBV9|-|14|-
TGTGCCAGCAGCGTAGAGGGGCAGAACACTGAAGCTTTCTTT
CASSVEGQNTEAFF
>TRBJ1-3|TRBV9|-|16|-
TGTGCCAGCAGCCCCCGTTCGGGTAACTCTGGAAACACCATATATTTT
CASSPRSGNSGNTIYF
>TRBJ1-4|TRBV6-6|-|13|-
TGTGCCAGCAGTTACGGGTCGGGAAGGGAACTGTTTTTT
CASSYGSGRELFF
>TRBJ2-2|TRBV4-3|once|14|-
TGCGCCAGCAGCCAGAGCCATACCACCGGGGAGCTGTTTTTT
CASSQSHTTGELFF
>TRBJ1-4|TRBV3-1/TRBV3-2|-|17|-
TGTGCCAGCAGCCAACTCGGGGGGGGAGCAACTAATGAAAAACTGTTTTTT
CASSQLGGGATNEKLFF
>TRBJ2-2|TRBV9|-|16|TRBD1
TGTGCCAGTTCACAGGGGCTCGTTCGGGACACCGGGGAGCTGTTTTTT
CASSQGLVRDTGELFF
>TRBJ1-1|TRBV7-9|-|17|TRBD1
TGTGCCAGCAGCCCACATCGCCCGGGACAGGGAGTCCCTGAAGCTTTCTTT
CASSPHRPGQGVPEAFF
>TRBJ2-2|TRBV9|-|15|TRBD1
TGTGCCAGCAGCTTCCTGACAGGGCCAACCGGGGAGCTGTTTTTT
CASSFLTGPTGELFF
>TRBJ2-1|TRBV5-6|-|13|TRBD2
TGTGCCAGCAGCTACGGGGGGTACAATGAGCAGTTCTTC
CASSYGGYNEQFF
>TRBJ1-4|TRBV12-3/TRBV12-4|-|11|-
TGTGCCAGCAGTTTAAGGGGCGGTCTGTTTTTT
CASSLRGGLFF
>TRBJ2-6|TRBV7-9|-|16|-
TGTGCCAGCAATACAGGGTTCACCTCGGGGGCCAACGTCCTGACTTTC
CASNTGFTSGANVLTF
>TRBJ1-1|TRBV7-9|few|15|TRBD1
TGTGCCAGCAGCTACGCACAGGGGCGGGGAACTGAAGCTTTCTTT
CASSYAQGRGTEAFF
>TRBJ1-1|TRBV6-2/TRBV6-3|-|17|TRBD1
TGTGCCAGCAGTCCCCGGACAGGGGGGCGCCTGGGTACTGAAGCTTTCTTT
CASSPRTGGRLGTEAFF
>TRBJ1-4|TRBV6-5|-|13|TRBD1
TGTGCCAGCCGGGACAGGGGGAGTGAAAAACTGTTTTTT
CASRDRGSEKLFF
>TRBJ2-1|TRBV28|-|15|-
TGTGCCAGCAGACCCGGGACAAGCTCCTACAATGAGCAGTTCTTC
CASRPGTSSYNEQFF
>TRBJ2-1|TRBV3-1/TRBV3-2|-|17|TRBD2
TGTGCCAGCACTACGGGACTAGCGGGGGGCCAGGGTAATGAGCAGTTCTTC
CASTTGLAGGQGNEQFF
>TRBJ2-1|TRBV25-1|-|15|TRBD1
TGTGCCACCGAATCGAGGGGGCAGGGTGGAAATGAGCAGTTCTTC
CATESRGQGGNEQFF
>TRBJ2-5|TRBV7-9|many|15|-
TGTGCCAGCAGCTTAGCCCGGGACTTCCAAGAGACCCAGTACTTC
CASSLARDFQETQYF
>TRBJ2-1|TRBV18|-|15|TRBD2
TGTGCCAGCTCACTCGGACTAGCGGGGGAGGTTGAGCAGTTCTTC
CASSLGLAGEVEQFF
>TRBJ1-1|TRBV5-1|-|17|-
TGCGCCAGCAGCGGCAGCGGCCGCTACTTCTTGAACACTGAAGCTTTCTTT
CASSGSGRYFLNTEAFF
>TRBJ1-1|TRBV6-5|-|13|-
TGTGCCAGCAGCTTCGGGGGTCTATCTGAAGCTTTCTTT
CASSFGGLSEAFF
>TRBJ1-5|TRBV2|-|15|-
TGTGCCAGCAGTGAACCCCCGGGGGGTAATCAGCCCCAGCATTTT
CASSEPPGGNQPQHF
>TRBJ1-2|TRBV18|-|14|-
TGTGCCAGCTCACGGCGGGGGGAGGACTATGGCTACACCTTC
CASSRRGEDYGYTF
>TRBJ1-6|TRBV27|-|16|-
TGTGCCAGCAGTTTAACAGGGACGTATGAGAATTCACCCCTCCACTTT
CASSLTGTYENSPLHF
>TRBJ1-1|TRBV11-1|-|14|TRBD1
TGTGCCAGCAGCTCATTGACAGGGAGGACTGAAGCTTTCTTT
CASSSLTGRTEAFF
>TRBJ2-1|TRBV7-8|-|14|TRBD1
TGTGCCAGCAGCTTATCGACAGGGGCTAGGGCACCGTTCTTC
CASSLSTGARAPFF
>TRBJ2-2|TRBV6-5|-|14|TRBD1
TGTGCCAGTAAGACAGGGTACGACACCGGGGAGCTGTTTTTT
CASKTGYDTGELFF